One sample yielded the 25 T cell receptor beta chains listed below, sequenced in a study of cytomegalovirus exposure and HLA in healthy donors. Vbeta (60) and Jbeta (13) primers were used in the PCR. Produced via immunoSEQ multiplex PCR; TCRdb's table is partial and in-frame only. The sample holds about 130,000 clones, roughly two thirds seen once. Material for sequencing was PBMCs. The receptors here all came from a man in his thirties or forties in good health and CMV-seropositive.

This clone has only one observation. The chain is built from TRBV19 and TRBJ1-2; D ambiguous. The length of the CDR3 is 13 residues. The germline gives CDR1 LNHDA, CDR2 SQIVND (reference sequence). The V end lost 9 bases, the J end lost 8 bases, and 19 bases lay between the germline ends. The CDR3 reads CASNTVTLGGYTF. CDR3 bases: TGTGCCAGCAACACAGTCACCCTTGGAGGCTACACCTTC.

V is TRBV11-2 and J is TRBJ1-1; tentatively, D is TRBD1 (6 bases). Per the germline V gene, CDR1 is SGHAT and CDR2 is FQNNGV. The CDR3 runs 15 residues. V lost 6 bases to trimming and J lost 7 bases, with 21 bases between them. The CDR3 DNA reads TGTGCCAGCAGGGACAGTATTGGTTGGAAGGATGAAGCTTTCTTT. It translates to CASRDSIGWKDEAFF.

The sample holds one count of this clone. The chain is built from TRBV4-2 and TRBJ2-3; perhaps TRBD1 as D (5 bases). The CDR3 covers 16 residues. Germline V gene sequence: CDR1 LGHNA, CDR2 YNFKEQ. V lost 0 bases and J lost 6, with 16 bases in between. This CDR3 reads CASSQEYRRRVDTQYF. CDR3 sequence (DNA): TGTGCCAGCAGCCAAGAATACAGGCGGAGAGTGGATACGCAGTATTTT.

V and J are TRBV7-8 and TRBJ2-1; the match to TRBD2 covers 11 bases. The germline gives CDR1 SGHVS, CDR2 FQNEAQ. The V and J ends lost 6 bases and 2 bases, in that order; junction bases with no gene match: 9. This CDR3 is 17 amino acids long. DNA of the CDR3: TGTGCCAGCAGGGGAGGACTAGCGGGCGGTCCCTACAATGAGCAGTTCTTC. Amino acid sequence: CASRGGLAGGPYNEQFF.

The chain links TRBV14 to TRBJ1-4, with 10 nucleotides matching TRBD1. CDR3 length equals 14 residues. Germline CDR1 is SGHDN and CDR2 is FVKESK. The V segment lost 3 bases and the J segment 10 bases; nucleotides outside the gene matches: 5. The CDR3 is CASSHDRGLGKLFF. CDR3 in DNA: TGTGCCAGCAGCCATGACAGGGGGCTTGGAAAACTGTTTTTT. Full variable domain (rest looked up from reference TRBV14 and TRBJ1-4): EAGVTQFPSHSVIEKGQTVTLRCDPISGHDNLYWYRRVMGKEIKFLLHFVKESKQDESGMPNNRFLAERTGGTYSTLKVQPAELEDSGVYFCASSHDRGLGKLFFGSGTQLSVL.

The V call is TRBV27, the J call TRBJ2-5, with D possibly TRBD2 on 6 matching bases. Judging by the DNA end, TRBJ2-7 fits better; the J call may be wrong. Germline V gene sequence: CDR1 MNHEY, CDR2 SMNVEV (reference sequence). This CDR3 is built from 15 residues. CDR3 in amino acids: CASSLSTGVTNEQYF. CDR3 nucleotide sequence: TGTGCCAGCAGTTTATCGACGGGAGTAACCAACGAGCAGTACTTC.

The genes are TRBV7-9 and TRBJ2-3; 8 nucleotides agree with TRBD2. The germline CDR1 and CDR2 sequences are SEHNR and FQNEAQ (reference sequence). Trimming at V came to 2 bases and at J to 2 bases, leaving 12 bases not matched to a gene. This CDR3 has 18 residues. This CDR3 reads CASSLSPLGSGITDTQYF. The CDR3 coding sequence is TGTGCCAGCAGCTTAAGCCCCTTAGGTAGCGGGATCACAGATACGCAGTATTTT. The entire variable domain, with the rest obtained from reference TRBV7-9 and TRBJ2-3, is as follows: DTGVSQNPRHKITKRGQNVTFRCDPISEHNRLYWYRQTLGQGPEFLTYFQNEAQLEKSRLLSDRFSAERPKGSFSTLEIQRTEQGDSAMYLCASSLSPLGSGITDTQYFGPGTRLTVL.

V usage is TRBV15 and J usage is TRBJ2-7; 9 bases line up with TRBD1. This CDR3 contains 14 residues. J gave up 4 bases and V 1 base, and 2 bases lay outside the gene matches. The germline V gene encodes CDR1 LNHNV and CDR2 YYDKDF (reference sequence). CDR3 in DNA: TGTGCCACCAGCAGAGGGACAGGGGTTTACGAGCAGTACTTC. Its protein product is CATSRGTGVYEQYF.

The CDR3 sequence is CASSLGSFLYGYTF. CDR3 DNA sequence: TGTGCCAGCAGCTTAGGTTCGTTCCTCTATGGCTACACCTTC. V usage is TRBV7-2 and J usage is TRBJ1-2; no clear D. This CDR3 spans 14 amino acids. V was clipped by 1 base and J by 4 bases, with 10 bases between them. Germline V gene sequence: CDR1 SGHTA, CDR2 FQGNSA. The complete variable domain, with remaining parts taken from reference TRBV7-2 and TRBJ1-2, reads GAGVSQSPSNKVTEKGKDVELRCDPISGHTALYWYRQSLGQGLEFLIYFQGNSAPDKSGLPSDRFSAERTGGSVSTLTIQRTQQEDSAVYLCASSLGSFLYGYTFGSGTRLTVV.

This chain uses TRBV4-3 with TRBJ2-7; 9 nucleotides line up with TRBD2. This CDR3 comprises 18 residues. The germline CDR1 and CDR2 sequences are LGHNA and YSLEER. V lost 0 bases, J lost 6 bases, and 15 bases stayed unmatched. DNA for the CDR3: TGCGCCAGCAGCCAAGATGCGTTGGCGGGAGGGAGTCATAGCGAGCAGTACTTC. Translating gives CASSQDALAGGSHSEQYF.

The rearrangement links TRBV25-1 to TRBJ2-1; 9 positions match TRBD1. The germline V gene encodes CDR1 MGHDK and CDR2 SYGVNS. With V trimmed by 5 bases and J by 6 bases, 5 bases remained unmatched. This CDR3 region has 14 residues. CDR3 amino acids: CASSRGQGANEQFF. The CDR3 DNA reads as TGTGCCAGCAGTAGGGGACAGGGTGCCAATGAGCAGTTCTTC.

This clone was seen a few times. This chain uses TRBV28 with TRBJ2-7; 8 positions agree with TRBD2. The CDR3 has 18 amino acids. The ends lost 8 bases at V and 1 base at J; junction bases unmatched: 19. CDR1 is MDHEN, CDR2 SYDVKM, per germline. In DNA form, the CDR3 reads TGTGCCAGCGCCCCACCGGGAACGGGAGGGCCTTTATCCTACGAGCAGTACTTC. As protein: CASAPPGTGGPLSYEQYF. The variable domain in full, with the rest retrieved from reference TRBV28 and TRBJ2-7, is DVKVTQSSRYLVKRTGEKVFLECVQDMDHENMFWYRQDPGLGLRLIYFSYDVKMKEKGDIPEGYSVSREKKERFSLILESASTNQTSMYLCASAPPGTGGPLSYEQYFGPGTRLTVT.

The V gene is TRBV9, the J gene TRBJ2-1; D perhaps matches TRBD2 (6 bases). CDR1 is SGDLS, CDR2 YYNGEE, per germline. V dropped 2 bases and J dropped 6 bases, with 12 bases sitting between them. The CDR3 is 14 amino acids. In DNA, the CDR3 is TGTGCCAGCAGCGTTACGGGACTTCTCAATGAGCAGTTCTTC. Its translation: CASSVTGLLNEQFF.

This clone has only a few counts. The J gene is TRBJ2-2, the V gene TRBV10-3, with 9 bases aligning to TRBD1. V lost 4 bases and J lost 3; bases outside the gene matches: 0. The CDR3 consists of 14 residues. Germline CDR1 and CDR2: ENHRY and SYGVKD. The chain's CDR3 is CAISGDRDTGELFF. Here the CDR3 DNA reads TGTGCCATCAGTGGGGACAGGGACACCGGGGAGCTGTTTTTT.

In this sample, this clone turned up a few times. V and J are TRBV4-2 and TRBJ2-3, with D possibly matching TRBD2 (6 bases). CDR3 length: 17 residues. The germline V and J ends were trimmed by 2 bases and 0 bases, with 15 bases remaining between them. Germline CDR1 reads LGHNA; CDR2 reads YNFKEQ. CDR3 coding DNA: TGTGCCAGCAGCCAACTAGAGACGGACTACAGCACAGATACGCAGTATTTT. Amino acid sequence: CASSQLETDYSTDTQYF.

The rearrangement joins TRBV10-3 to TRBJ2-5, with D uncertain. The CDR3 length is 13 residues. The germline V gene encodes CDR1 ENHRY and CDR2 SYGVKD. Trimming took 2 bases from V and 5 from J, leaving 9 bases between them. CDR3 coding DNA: TGTGCCATCAGTGAGCGAGGCGCGGAGACCCAGTACTTC. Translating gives CAISERGAETQYF.

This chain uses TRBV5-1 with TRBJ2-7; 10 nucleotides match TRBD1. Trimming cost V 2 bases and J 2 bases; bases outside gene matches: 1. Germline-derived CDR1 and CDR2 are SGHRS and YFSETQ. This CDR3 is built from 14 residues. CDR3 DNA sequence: TGCGCCAGCAGCTTAGGGACAGGGGCCTACGAGCAGTACTTC. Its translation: CASSLGTGAYEQYF. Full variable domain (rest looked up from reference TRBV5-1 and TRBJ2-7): KAGVTQTPRYLIKTRGQQVTLSCSPISGHRSVSWYQQTPGQGLQFLFEYFSETQRNKGNFPGRFSGRQFSNSRSEMNVSTLELGDSALYLCASSLGTGAYEQYFGPGTRLTVT.

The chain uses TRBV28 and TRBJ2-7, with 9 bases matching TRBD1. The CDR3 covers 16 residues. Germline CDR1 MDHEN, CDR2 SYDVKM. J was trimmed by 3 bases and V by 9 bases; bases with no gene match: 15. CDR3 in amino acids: CASLQTSGTGYYEQYF. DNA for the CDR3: TGTGCCAGTCTGCAAACTTCCGGGACAGGGTACTACGAGCAGTACTTC. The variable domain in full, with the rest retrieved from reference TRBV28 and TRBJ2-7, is DVKVTQSSRYLVKRTGEKVFLECVQDMDHENMFWYRQDPGLGLRLIYFSYDVKMKEKGDIPEGYSVSREKKERFSLILESASTNQTSMYLCASLQTSGTGYYEQYFGPGTRLTVT.

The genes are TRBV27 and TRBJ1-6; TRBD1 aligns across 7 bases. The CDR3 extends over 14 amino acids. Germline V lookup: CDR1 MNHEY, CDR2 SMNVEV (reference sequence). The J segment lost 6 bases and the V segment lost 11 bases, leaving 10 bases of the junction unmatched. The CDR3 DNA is TGTGCCGCGGGGCCGACAGGGAGTAATTCACCCCTCCACTTT. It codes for CAAGPTGSNSPLHF.

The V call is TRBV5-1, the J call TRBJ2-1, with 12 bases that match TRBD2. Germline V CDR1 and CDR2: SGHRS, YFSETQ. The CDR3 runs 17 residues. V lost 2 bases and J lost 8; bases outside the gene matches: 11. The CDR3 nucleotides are TGCGCCAGCAGCTTAGGACTAGCGGGATTGGGAGGCCATGAGCAGTTCTTC. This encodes CASSLGLAGLGGHEQFF.

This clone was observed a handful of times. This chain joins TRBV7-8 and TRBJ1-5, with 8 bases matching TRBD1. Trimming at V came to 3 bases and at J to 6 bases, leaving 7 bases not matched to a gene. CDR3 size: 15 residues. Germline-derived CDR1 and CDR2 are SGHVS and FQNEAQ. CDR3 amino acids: CASSLERTGSQPQHF. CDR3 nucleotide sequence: TGTGCCAGCAGCTTGGAAAGGACAGGGAGTCAGCCCCAGCATTTT.

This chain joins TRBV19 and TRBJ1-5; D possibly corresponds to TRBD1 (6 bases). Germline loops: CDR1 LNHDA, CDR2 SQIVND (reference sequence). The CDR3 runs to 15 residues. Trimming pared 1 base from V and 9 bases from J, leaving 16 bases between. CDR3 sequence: CASSIVGGGHRPQHF. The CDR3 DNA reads TGTGCCAGTAGTATAGTTGGGGGGGGGCATCGGCCCCAGCATTTT.

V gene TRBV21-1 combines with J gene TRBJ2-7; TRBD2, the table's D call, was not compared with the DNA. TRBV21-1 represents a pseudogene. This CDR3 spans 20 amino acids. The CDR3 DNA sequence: TGTGCCAGCAGCAAAGCGACGGCAGGGGAGTTAGCGGGAGATTGGCTCGAGCAGTACTTC. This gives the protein CASSKATAGELAGDWLEQYF.

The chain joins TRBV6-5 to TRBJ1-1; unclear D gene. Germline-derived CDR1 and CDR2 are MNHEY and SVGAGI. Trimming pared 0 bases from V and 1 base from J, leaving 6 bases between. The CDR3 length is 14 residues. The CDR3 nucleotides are TGTGCCAGCAGTTACTCTTTATGGAACACTGAAGCTTTCTTT. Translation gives CASSYSLWNTEAFF.

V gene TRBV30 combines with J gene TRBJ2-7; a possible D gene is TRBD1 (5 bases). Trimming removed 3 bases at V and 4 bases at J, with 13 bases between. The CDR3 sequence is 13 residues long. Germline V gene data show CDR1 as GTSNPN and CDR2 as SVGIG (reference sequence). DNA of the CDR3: TGTGCCTGGAGCGGCAGGGTGCCATACGAGCAGTACTTC. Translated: CAWSGRVPYEQYF.